Listed below are T cell receptor beta chains from one sample, sequenced in a study of blood T cell repertoires in COVID-19. Sequencing used immunoSEQ multiplex PCR; TCRdb keeps in-frame clones, though not all of them. Of 95,000 or so clones listed, approximately 86% are singletons. The sequencing sample was made of peripheral blood. These receptors all come from a man older than 75 with active or convalescent COVID-19. The CDR3 runs from the conserved cysteine through the conserved F or W.

CDR3 length	V gene	J gene	CDR3 protein
13	TRBV12-3/TRBV12-4	TRBJ2-7	CASRPNDRYEQYF
13	TRBV19	TRBJ1-1	CASSLVRDTEAFF
13	TRBV6-2/TRBV6-3	TRBJ2-4	CASSYSAEDIQYF
11	TRBV20-1	TRBJ2-1	CSARVSNEQFF
16	TRBV7-3	TRBJ2-1	CASSLRLGAGANEQFF
13	TRBV10-3	TRBJ2-1	CAISDEQWSEQFF
17	TRBV13	TRBJ2-1	CASSTLSAGGFLDEQFF
15	TRBV28	TRBJ1-6	CASSLGAGGRSPLHF
15	TRBV24-1	TRBJ2-3	CATSEAGGGTDTQYF
15	TRBV13	TRBJ2-7	CASSLRQGAIYEQYF
16	TRBV7-8	TRBJ2-7	CASSLVAGGPRNEQYF
15	TRBV19	TRBJ1-5	CASRTPRTGNQPQHF
15	TRBV3-1/TRBV3-2	TRBJ2-5	CASSSPWQYQETQYF
16	TRBV9	TRBJ2-3	CASSVGSFSSTDTQYF
14	TRBV30	TRBJ1-3	CAWSVSYSGNTIYF
16	TRBV4-1	TRBJ2-2	CASSQVWTANTGELFF
16	TRBV25-1	TRBJ2-1	CASSVLLAGGFNEQFF
15	TRBV19	TRBJ2-1	CASSITSGRTREQFF
13	TRBV15	TRBJ2-2	CATSSQGTGELFF
14	TRBV27	TRBJ2-5	CASSRLAGVETQYF
15	TRBV7-7	TRBJ2-1	CASSSGRATYNEQFF
11	TRBV29-1	TRBJ2-7	CSGRQGYEQYF
15	TRBV28	TRBJ2-2	CASISGTKNTGELFF
14	TRBV18	TRBJ2-2	CASSAQKNTGELFF
14	TRBV6-6	TRBJ2-2	CASSYQRYTGELFF
15	TRBV15	TRBJ1-1	CATSRGNRLGTEAFF
14	TRBV5-6	TRBJ1-2	CASSFRATNYGYTF
17	TRBV24-1	TRBJ1-5	CATSDPTEQGSNQPQHF
16	TRBV30	TRBJ1-6	CAWSVEDRAVYSPLHF
15	TRBV28	TRBJ1-2	CASTTVVEGFYGYTF
13	TRBV5-1	TRBJ1-6	CASSLKSDSPLHF
15	TRBV5-4	TRBJ2-1	CASSSTSGREGEQFF
14	TRBV5-1	TRBJ2-1	CASSLVAGNNEQFF
14	TRBV6-2/TRBV6-3	TRBJ1-3	CASTPRNSGNTIYF
16	TRBV5-8	TRBJ2-3	CASSGSPNRVTDTQYF
13	TRBV6-5	TRBJ2-7	CASSPTRLAEDYF
13	TRBV7-9	TRBJ2-7	CASSLASPYEQYF
17	TRBV6-2/TRBV6-3	TRBJ1-2	CASSSQGKGAGNYGYTF
13	TRBV5-6	TRBJ2-5	CASSPGQQETQYF
12	TRBV7-2	TRBJ1-1	CASSLAFPQAFF
17	TRBV4-3	TRBJ2-2	CASSPVRAGKDTGELFF
14	TRBV7-2	TRBJ2-1	CASSLGLGGGEQFF
13	TRBV2	TRBJ2-7	CASSGDGAYEQYF